What follows are 21 T cell receptor beta chains derived from one specimen sequenced in a study of shared clonotypes between healthy human individuals. Sequencing was performed with immunoSEQ multiplex PCR; in TCRdb, only in-frame clones are kept and a portion is missing. This table holds about 1.1 million clones, around three quarters found once. Sequencing used memory CD4+ T cells from PBMCs. The subset: CD45RA-negative fraction. These receptors were taken from a man aged 18 to 30 in good health. Some clones in this sample may be carry-over from other donors' samples.

The V and J genes are TRBV29-1 and TRBJ2-1, with 11 positions matching TRBD1. CDR1 is SQVTM and CDR2 is ANQGSEA in the germline V gene. This CDR3 contains 11 residues. With 7 bases clipped from V and 7 bases from J, the junction kept 0 bases outside the gene matches. The CDR3 region has the DNA TGCAGCGGGGACAGGGGGAATGAGCAGTTCTTC. It is translated as CSGDRGNEQFF.

This clone occurred a few times. The gene calls are TRBV4-3 and TRBJ2-7; 12 nucleotides match TRBD2. The CDR3 contains 16 residues. Trimming cost V 0 bases and J 7 bases; bases outside gene matches: 7. The germline gives CDR1 LGHNA, CDR2 YSLEER. CDR3 sequence (DNA): TGCGCCAGCAGCCAAGATACTAGCGGGAGGATCGTGGAGCAGTACTTC. This sequence encodes CASSQDTSGRIVEQYF.

The V gene is TRBV5-1, the J gene TRBJ2-3, with 7 bases that match TRBD1. Germline V gene sequence: CDR1 SGHRS, CDR2 YFSETQ. J lost 2 bases, V lost 5 bases, and 8 bases had no gene match. The CDR3 totals 15 residues. The CDR3, as DNA: TGCGCCAGCAGGACACTCGACAGGGACACAGATACGCAGTATTTT. Translated: CASRTLDRDTDTQYF.

V and J are TRBV29-1 and TRBJ2-7, with D perhaps TRBD1 (6 bases). The length of the CDR3 is 13 residues. Germline loops: CDR1 SQVTM, CDR2 ANQGSEA. V was shortened by 7 bases and J by 7 bases, with 20 bases between the two germline ends. CDR3 coding DNA: TGCAGCGGCGGGCTCAGGGGATTACGAGAGCAGTACTTC. Amino acids: CSGGLRGLREQYF.

A few counts support this clone. The CDR3 is CASSLSFGSNYGYTF. The CDR3 nucleotides are TGCGCCAGCAGCTTGTCCTTCGGGTCCAACTATGGCTACACCTTC. V usage is TRBV5-1 and J usage is TRBJ1-2; no clear D. V was pared by 1 base and J by 2 bases, with 12 bases between. Germline CDR1 and CDR2: SGHRS and YFSETQ. The CDR3 consists of 15 residues.

The V call is TRBV11-2, the J call TRBJ2-7; the match to TRBD1 covers 7 bases. Trimming removed 1 base from V and 5 bases from J; junction bases left unmatched: 2. Germline V gene lookup returns CDR1 SGHAT and CDR2 FQNNGV. This CDR3 region has 13 residues. The CDR3 region is CASSLGQGHEQYF. In nucleotides, the CDR3 is TGTGCCAGCAGCTTAGGACAGGGCCACGAGCAGTACTTC.

This chain uses TRBV5-1 with TRBJ2-1; 7 nucleotides agree with TRBD1. V was clipped by 0 bases and J by 7 bases; unmatched bases: 4. Germline V gene data show CDR1 as SGHRS and CDR2 as YFSETQ. This CDR3 region has 14 residues. CDR3 in DNA: TGCGCCAGCAGCTTGGCAGGGACAGTTAATGAGCAGTTCTTC. Protein: CASSLAGTVNEQFF. The complete variable domain, with remaining parts taken from reference TRBV5-1 and TRBJ2-1, reads KAGVTQTPRYLIKTRGQQVTLSCSPISGHRSVSWYQQTPGQGLQFLFEYFSETQRNKGNFPGRFSGRQFSNSRSEMNVSTLELGDSALYLCASSLAGTVNEQFFGPGTRLTVL.

This chain joins TRBV5-4 and TRBJ1-1; 8 nucleotides align to TRBD1. V trimming: 4 bases; J trimming: 5 bases; junction bases outside the gene matches: 1. The CDR3 length is 12 residues. Germline V CDR1 and CDR2: SGHNT, YYREEE (reference sequence). The CDR3 protein is CASSRTGTEAFF. In DNA, the CDR3 is TGTGCCAGCAGCCGGACAGGGACTGAAGCTTTCTTT. The full variable domain, its missing parts supplied by reference TRBV5-4 and TRBJ1-1, is ETGVTQSPTHLIKTRGQQVTLRCSSQSGHNTVSWYQQALGQGPQFIFQYYREEENGRGNFPPRFSGLQFPNYSSELNVNALELDDSALYLCASSRTGTEAFFGQGTRLTVV.

The gene calls are TRBV19 and TRBJ1-5; no firm D call. CDR1 is LNHDA and CDR2 is SQIVND in the germline V gene (reference sequence). V was cut by 5 bases and J by 8 bases, with 13 bases left in between. This CDR3 region has 13 residues. Here the CDR3 DNA reads TGTGCCAGTAGTGCCCAGACGTGGGAGCCCCAGCATTTT. Translated: CASSAQTWEPQHF.

This chain uses TRBV6-5 with TRBJ2-7; TRBD2 matches 7 bases. The length of the CDR3 is 15 residues. Germline V lookup: CDR1 MNHEY, CDR2 SVGAGI. V was clipped by 2 bases and J by 2 bases; unmatched bases: 6. The DNA for the CDR3 is TGTGCCAGCAGTTACGGGGGAGGGGCAACCTACGAGCAGTACTTC. Translated: CASSYGGGATYEQYF.

The chain links TRBV4-3 to TRBJ1-2; D not certain. CDR1 is LGHNA and CDR2 is YSLEER in the germline V gene. Trimming took off 1 base at V and 2 bases at J, with 11 bases between the two ends. The CDR3 contains 15 residues. The chain's CDR3 is CASSQGVTLNYGYTF. DNA for the CDR3: TGCGCCAGCAGCCAAGGGGTGACACTAAACTATGGCTACACCTTC.

This chain joins TRBV28 and TRBJ2-7; the D gene is possibly TRBD1 (5 bases). There are 15 residues in the CDR3. Per the germline V gene, CDR1 is MDHEN and CDR2 is SYDVKM. V was clipped by 2 bases and J by 3 bases, with 14 bases between them. The CDR3 spells CASSLRGGPLYEQYF. CDR3 DNA sequence: TGTGCCAGCAGTTTAAGGGGCGGCCCTCTCTACGAGCAGTACTTC. The full variable domain, with the rest looked up from reference TRBV28 and TRBJ2-7, is DVKVTQSSRYLVKRTGEKVFLECVQDMDHENMFWYRQDPGLGLRLIYFSYDVKMKEKGDIPEGYSVSREKKERFSLILESASTNQTSMYLCASSLRGGPLYEQYFGPGTRLTVT.

This rearrangement joins TRBV7-7 to TRBJ1-5; no clear D gene. Looked up from germline, CDR1 is SSHAT and CDR2 is FNYEAQ (reference sequence). The CDR3 is made up of 13 amino acids. The germline V and J ends were trimmed by 0 bases and 5 bases, with 5 bases remaining between them. CDR3: CASSLARDQPQHF. For the CDR3, the DNA is TGTGCCAGCAGCTTAGCTCGGGATCAGCCCCAGCATTTT.

The rearrangement links TRBV12-5 to TRBJ2-1; 9 nucleotides match TRBD1. V trimming: 5 bases; J trimming: 8 bases; junction bases outside the gene matches: 4. From germline, CDR1 is LGHNT and CDR2 FRNRAP. The CDR3 runs to 13 residues. The DNA for the CDR3 is TGTGCTAGTGGTCTTGACAGGGGGGATGAGCAGTTCTTC. It is translated as CASGLDRGDEQFF. The full variable domain, its missing parts supplied by reference TRBV12-5 and TRBJ2-1, is DARVTQTPRHKVTEMGQEVTMRCQPILGHNTVFWYRQTMMQGLELLAYFRNRAPLDDSGMPKDRFSAEMPDATLATLKIQPSEPRDSAVYFCASGLDRGDEQFFGPGTRLTVL.

V and J are TRBV18 and TRBJ2-3, with 11 bases fitting TRBD2. Looked up from germline, CDR1 is KGHSH and CDR2 is LQKENI. The V segment lost 2 bases and the J segment 0 bases; nucleotides outside the gene matches: 4. The CDR3 consists of 17 residues. CDR3 sequence reads: CASSPMTSGASTDTQYF. The CDR3 coding sequence is TGTGCCAGCTCACCAATGACTAGCGGGGCTAGCACAGATACGCAGTATTTT.

The genes are TRBV7-3 and TRBJ2-1; tentatively, D is TRBD2 (6 bases). The germline V gene has CDR1 SGHTA and CDR2 FQGTGA. This CDR3 spans 15 amino acids. V was shortened by 6 bases and J by 4 bases, with 16 bases between the two germline ends. The CDR3 here is CASSPGLAQYNEQFF. The CDR3, as DNA: TGTGCCAGCAGTCCTGGGCTAGCGCAATACAATGAGCAGTTCTTC.

About this clone itself: A far larger clone lies a single base away; this is likely a read error. The chain employs TRBV2 and TRBJ2-2, with a possible D match to TRBD2 (6 bases). Germline loops: CDR1 SNHLY, CDR2 FYNNEI. The CDR3 covers 16 residues. CDR3 amino acids: CDSSPPSAANTGELFF. The CDR3 DNA reads as TGTGACAGCAGTCCTCCTAGCGCCGCGAACACCGGGGAGCTGTTTTTT.

This chain joins TRBV30 and TRBJ1-2; D unresolved. The germline CDR1 and CDR2 sequences are GTSNPN and SVGIG (reference sequence). The length of the CDR3 is 12 residues. V lost 4 bases to trimming and J lost 6 bases, with 12 bases between them. The CDR3 bases are TGTGCCTGGATGGTTGGGTCGGATGGCTACACCTTC. This gives the protein CAWMVGSDGYTF.

Only a few counts were recorded for this clone. The chain couples TRBV7-9 to TRBJ2-7; the match to TRBD1 covers 7 bases. The V and J ends lost 5 bases and 6 bases, in that order; junction bases with no gene match: 7. In germline, CDR1 is SEHNR, CDR2 FQNEAQ (reference sequence). The CDR3 extends over 13 amino acids. CDR3 sequence (DNA): TGTGCCAGCAGCCTGACCTGGACAGGCGAGCAGTACTTC. This sequence encodes CASSLTWTGEQYF.

The CDR3: CASSLTGTQNYGYTF. The DNA of the CDR3 is TGTGCCAGCAGCTTAACGGGGACACAAAACTATGGCTACACCTTC. This chain links TRBV7-3 with TRBJ1-2, with a weak D call TRBD1 (6 bases). Trimming left V 0 bases short and J 2 bases short, with 10 bases between. Germline-derived CDR1 and CDR2 are SGHTA and FQGTGA. This CDR3 has 15 residues. Filled out from reference TRBV7-3 and TRBJ1-2, the complete variable domain reads GAGVSQTPSNKVTEKGKYVELRCDPISGHTALYWYRQSLGQGPEFLIYFQGTGAADDSGLPNDRFFAVRPEGSVSTLKIQRTERGDSAVYLCASSLTGTQNYGYTFGSGTRLTVV.

This chain joins TRBV6-6 and TRBJ2-3; D gene uncertain. CDR1 is MNHNY and CDR2 is SVGAGI in the germline V gene (reference sequence). This CDR3 is 15 amino acids long. V was clipped by 6 bases and J by 2 bases, with 15 bases between them. The CDR3 DNA reads TGTGCCAGCAGCCCCCCTACCGTCGCCACAGATACGCAGTATTTT. It specifies CASSPPTVATDTQYF.